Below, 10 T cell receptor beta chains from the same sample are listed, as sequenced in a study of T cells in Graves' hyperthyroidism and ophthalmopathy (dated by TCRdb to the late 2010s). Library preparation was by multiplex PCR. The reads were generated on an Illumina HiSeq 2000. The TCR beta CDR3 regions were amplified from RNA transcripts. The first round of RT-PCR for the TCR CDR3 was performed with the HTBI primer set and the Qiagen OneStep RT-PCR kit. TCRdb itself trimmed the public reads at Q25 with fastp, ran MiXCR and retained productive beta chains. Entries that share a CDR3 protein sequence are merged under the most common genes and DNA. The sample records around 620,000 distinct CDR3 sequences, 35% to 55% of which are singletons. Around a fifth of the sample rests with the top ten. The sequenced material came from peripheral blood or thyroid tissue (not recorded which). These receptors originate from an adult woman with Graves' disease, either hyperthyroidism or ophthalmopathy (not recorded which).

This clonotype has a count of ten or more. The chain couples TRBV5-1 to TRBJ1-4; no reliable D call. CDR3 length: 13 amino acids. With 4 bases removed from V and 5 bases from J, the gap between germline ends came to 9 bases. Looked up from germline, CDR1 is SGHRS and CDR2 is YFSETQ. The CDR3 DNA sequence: TGCGCCAGCAGCGACGAGAGAAATGAAAAACTGTTTTTT. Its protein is CASSDERNEKLFF.

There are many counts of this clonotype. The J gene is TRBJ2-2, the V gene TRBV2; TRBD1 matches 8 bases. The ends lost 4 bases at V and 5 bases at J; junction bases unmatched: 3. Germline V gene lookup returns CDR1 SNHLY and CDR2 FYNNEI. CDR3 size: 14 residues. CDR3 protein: CASSARTGTGELFF. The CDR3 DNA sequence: TGTGCCAGCAGTGCCAGGACAGGGACCGGGGAGCTGTTTTTT.

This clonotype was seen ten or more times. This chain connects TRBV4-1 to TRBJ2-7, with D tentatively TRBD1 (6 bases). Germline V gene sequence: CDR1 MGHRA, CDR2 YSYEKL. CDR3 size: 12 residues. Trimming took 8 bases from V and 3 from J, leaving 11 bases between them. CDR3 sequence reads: CASQGRNYEQYF. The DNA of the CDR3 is TGCGCCAGCCAGGGGCGGAACTACGAGCAGTACTTC.

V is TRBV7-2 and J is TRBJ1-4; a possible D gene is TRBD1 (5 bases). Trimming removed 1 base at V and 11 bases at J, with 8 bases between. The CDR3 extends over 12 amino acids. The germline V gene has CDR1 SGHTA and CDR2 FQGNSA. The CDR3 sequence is CASSLGGTKLFF. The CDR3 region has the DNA TGTGCCAGCAGCTTAGGGGGGACGAAACTGTTTTTT.

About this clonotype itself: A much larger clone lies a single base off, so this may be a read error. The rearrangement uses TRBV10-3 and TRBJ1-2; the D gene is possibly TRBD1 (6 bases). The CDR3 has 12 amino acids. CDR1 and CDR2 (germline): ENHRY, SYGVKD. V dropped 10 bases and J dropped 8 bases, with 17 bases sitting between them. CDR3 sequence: CATPEDGGGYTF. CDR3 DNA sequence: TGTGCCACCCCTGAGGACGGGGGCGGCTACACCTTC.

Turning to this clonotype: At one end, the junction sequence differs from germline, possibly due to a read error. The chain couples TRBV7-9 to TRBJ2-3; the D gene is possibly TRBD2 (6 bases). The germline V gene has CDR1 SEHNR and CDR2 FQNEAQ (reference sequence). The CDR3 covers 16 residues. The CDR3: CASSIASGLNTDTQYF. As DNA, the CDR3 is TGTGCCAGCAGCATAGCATCGGGACTGAACACAGATACGCAGTATTTT.

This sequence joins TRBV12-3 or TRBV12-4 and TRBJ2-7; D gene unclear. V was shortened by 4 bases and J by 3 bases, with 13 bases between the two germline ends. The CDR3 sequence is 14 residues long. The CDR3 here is CASSSPPRVYEQYF. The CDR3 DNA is TGTGCCAGCAGTTCCCCACCACGTGTCTACGAGCAGTACTTC.

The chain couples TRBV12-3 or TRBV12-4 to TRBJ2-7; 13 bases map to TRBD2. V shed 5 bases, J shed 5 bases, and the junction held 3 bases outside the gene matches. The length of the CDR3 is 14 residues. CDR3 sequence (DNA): TGTGCCAGCAGTCCCGGGACTAGCGGGAACGAGCAGTACTTC. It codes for CASSPGTSGNEQYF.

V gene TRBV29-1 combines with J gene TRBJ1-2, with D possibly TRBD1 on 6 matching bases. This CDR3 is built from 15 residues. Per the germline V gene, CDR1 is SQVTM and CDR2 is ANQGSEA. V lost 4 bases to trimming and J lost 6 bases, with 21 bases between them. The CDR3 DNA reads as TGCAGCGTTGGGAGCATGGGCAGGGGTCAGGATGGCTACACCTTC. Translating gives CSVGSMGRGQDGYTF.

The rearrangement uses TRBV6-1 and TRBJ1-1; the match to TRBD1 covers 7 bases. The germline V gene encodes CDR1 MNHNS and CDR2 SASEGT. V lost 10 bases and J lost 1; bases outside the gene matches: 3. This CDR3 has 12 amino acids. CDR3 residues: CAINRGNTEAFF. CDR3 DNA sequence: TGTGCCATTAACAGGGGGAACACTGAAGCTTTCTTT.